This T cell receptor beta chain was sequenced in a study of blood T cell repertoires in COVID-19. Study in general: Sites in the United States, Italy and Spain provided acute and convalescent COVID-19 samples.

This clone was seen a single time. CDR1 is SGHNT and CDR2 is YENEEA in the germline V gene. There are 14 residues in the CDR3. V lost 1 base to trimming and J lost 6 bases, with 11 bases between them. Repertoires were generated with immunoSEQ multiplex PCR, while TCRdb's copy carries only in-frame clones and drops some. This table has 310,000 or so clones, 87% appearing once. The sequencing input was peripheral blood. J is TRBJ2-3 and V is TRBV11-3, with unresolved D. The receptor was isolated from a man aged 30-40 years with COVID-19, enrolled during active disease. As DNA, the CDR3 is TGTGCCAGCAGCTTAGGGGCAGTGTTGGATACGCAGTATTTT. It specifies CASSLGAVLDTQYF.